The present TCR beta chain was sequenced within a study of cytomegalovirus exposure and HLA in healthy donors. About the study: The use of the same platform for the 110 or so validation repertoires and the roughly 730 first-cohort repertoires was reported by a later analysis. Overall study findings and caveats: Reportedly, cytomegalovirus status was diagnosed with high sensitivity and specificity. Many donors shared some public TCRs, even though most TCR sequences were rare.

Germline CDR1 LNHNV, CDR2 YYDKDF (reference sequence). There are 18 residues in the CDR3. V was pared by 0 bases and J by 0 bases, with 15 bases between. The study drew the donors from its approximately 120-subject validation cohort, separate from the 666-subject first cohort. Libraries were prepared by immunoSEQ multiplex PCR; TCRdb keeps only in-frame clonotypes and omits some of them. The sample includes 250,000 or so clones, about 90% of them seen just once. With respect to this clone: Its antigen is unidentified.

The V gene is TRBV15, the J gene TRBJ1-3; TRBD1 is a possible D gene (6 bases). This TCR was sampled from a man aged 18 to 35 in good health and CMV-seropositive. Sequencing was done on a sample of PBMCs. The CDR3 loop reads CATSRDGGGAVSGNTIYF. The CDR3 DNA reads TGTGCCACCAGCAGAGATGGTGGGGGGGCCGTCTCTGGAAACACCATATATTTT. Based on the CDR3 plus reference TRBV15 and TRBJ1-3, the full variable domain is DAMVIQNPRYQVTQFGKPVTLSCSQTLNHNVMYWYQQKSSQAPKLLFHYYDKDFNNEADTPDNFQSRRPNTSFCFLDIRSPGLGDTAMYLCATSRDGGGAVSGNTIYFGEGSWLTVV.